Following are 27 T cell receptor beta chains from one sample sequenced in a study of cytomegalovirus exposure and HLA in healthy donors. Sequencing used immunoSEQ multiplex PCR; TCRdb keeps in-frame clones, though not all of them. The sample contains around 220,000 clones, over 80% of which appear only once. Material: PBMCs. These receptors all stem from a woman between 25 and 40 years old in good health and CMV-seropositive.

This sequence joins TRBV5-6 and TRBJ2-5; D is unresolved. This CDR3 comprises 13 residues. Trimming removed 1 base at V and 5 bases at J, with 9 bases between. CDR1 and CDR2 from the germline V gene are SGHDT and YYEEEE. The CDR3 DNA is TGTGCCAGCAGCTTGATTGAGGTGGAGACCCAGTACTTC. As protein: CASSLIEVETQYF.

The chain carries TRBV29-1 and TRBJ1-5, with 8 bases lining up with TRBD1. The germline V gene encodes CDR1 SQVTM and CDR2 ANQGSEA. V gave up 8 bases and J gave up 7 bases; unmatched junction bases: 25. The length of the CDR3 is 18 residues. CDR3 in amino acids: CSLPRLNRDRLPGQPQHF. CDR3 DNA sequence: TGCAGCCTACCCCGATTGAACCGGGACAGGCTCCCGGGGCAGCCCCAGCATTTT.

DNA of the CDR3: TGTGCCAGCAGCCCCAAGGGACTAGCGGGCGTATTAAGCTCCTACGAGCAGTACTTC. This encodes CASSPKGLAGVLSSYEQYF. J is TRBJ2-7 and V is TRBV7-6; 12 nucleotides agree with TRBD2. CDR1 and CDR2 (germline): SGHVS, FNYEAQ. Trimming took 5 bases from V and 0 from J; bases not matched to a gene: 14. This CDR3 contains 19 residues.

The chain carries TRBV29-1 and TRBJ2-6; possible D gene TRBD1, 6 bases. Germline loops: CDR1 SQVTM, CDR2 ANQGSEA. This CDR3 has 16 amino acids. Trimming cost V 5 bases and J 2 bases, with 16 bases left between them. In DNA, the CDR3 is TGCAGCGTTAGTGACAGGTTCTACACTGGGGCCAACGTCCTGACTTTC. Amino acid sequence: CSVSDRFYTGANVLTF.

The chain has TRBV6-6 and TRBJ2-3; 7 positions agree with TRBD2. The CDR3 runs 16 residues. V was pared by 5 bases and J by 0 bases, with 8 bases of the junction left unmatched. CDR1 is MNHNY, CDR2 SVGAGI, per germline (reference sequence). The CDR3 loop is CASSTAGERSTDTQYF. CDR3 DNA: TGTGCCAGCAGTACCGCGGGAGAGCGAAGCACAGATACGCAGTATTTT.

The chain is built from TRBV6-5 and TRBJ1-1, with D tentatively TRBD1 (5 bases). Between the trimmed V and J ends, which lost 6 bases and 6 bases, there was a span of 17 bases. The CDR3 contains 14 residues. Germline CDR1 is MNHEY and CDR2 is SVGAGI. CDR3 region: CASSPGGVLSEAFF. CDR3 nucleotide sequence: TGTGCCAGCAGCCCCGGGGGGGTCCTTTCTGAAGCTTTCTTT.

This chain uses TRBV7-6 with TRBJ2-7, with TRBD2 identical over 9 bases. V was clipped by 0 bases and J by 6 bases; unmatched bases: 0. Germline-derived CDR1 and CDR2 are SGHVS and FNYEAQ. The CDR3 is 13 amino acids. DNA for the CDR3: TGTGCCAGCAGCTTAGCTAGCGGGGGCGAGCAGTACTTC. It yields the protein CASSLASGGEQYF.

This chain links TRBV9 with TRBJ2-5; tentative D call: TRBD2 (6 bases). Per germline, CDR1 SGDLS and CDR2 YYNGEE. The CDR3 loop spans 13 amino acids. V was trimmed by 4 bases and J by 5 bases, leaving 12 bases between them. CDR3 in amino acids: CASSPRGTETQYF. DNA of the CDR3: TGTGCCAGCAGCCCCCGGGGGACGGAGACCCAGTACTTC. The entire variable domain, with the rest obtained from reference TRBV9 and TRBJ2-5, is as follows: DSGVTQTPKHLITATGQRVTLRCSPRSGDLSVYWYQQSLDQGLQFLIQYYNGEERAKGNILERFSAQQFPDLHSELNLSSLELGDSALYFCASSPRGTETQYFGPGTRLLVL.

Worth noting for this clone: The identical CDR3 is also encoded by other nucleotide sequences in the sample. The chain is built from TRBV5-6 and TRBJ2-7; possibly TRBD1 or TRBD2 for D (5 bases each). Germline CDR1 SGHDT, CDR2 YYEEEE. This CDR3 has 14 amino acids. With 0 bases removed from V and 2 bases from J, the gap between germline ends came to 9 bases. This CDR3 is CASSLGQGPYEQYF. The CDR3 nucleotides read TGTGCCAGCAGCTTGGGGCAGGGACCCTACGAGCAGTACTTC.

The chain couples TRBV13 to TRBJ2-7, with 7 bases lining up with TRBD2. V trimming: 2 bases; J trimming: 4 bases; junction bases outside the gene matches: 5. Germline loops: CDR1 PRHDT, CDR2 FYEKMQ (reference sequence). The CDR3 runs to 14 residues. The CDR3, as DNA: TGTGCCAGCAGCTTAAAAGCGGGGCGGTACGAGCAGTACTTC. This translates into CASSLKAGRYEQYF. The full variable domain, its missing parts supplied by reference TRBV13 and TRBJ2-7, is AAGVIQSPRHLIKEKRETATLKCYPIPRHDTVYWYQQGPGQDPQFLISFYEKMQSDKGSIPDRFSAQQFSDYHSELNMSSLELGDSALYFCASSLKAGRYEQYFGPGTRLTVT.

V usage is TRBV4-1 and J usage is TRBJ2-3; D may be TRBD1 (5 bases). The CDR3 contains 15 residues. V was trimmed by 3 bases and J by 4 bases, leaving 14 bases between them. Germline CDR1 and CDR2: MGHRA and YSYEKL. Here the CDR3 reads CASSQDKLGPDTQYF. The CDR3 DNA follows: TGCGCCAGCAGCCAGGACAAACTGGGGCCAGATACGCAGTATTTT.

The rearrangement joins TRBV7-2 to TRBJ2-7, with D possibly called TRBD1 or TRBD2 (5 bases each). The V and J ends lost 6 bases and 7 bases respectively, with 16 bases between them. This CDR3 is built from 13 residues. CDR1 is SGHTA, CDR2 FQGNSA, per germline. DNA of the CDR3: TGTGCCAGCAGTCGGGACCCAGTCGATGAGCAGTACTTC. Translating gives CASSRDPVDEQYF.

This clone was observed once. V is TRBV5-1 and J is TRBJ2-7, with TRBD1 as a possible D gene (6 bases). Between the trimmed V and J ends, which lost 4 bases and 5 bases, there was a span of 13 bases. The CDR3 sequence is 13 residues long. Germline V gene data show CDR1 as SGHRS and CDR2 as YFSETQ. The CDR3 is CASSGDIYDEQYF. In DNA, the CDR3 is TGCGCCAGCAGCGGGGACATTTACGACGAGCAGTACTTC. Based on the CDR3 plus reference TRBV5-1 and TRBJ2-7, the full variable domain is KAGVTQTPRYLIKTRGQQVTLSCSPISGHRSVSWYQQTPGQGLQFLFEYFSETQRNKGNFPGRFSGRQFSNSRSEMNVSTLELGDSALYLCASSGDIYDEQYFGPGTRLTVT.

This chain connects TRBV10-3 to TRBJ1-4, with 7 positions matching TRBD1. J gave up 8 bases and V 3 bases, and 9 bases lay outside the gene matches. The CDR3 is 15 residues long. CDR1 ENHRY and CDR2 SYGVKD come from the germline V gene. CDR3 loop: CAISESAGGREKLFF. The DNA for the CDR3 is TGTGCCATCAGTGAATCGGCAGGGGGTCGAGAAAAACTGTTTTTT.

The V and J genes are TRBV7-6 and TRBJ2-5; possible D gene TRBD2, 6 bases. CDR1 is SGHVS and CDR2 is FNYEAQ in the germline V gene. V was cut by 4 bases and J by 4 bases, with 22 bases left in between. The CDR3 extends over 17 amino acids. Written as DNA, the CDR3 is TGTGCCAGCAGCTCCCTTTTGGCGGGCCGGAGGGGAGAGACCCAGTACTTC. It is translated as CASSSLLAGRRGETQYF.

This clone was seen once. This CDR3 reads CASSVQGASYEQYF. DNA for the CDR3: TGTGCCAGCAGCGTTCAGGGTGCTTCCTACGAGCAGTACTTC. The rearrangement uses TRBV9 and TRBJ2-7; the D gene is possibly TRBD1 (5 bases). The CDR3 spans 14 residues. Per the germline V gene, CDR1 is SGDLS and CDR2 is YYNGEE. V lost 2 bases and J 1 base, leaving 10 bases between the germline ends.

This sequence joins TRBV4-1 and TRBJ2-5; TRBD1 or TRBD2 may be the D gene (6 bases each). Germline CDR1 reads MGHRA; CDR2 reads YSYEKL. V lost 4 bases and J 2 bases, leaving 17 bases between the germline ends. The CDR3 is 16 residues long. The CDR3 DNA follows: TGCGCCAGCAGCCCAAGAGGGGGACTCTGGCAAGAGACCCAGTACTTC. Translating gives CASSPRGGLWQETQYF.

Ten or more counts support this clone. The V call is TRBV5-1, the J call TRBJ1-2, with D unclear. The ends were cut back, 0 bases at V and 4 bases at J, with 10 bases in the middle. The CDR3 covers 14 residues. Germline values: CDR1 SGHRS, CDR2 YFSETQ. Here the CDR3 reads CASSLGEVGYGYTF. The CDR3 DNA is TGCGCCAGCAGCTTGGGGGAGGTTGGCTATGGCTACACCTTC.

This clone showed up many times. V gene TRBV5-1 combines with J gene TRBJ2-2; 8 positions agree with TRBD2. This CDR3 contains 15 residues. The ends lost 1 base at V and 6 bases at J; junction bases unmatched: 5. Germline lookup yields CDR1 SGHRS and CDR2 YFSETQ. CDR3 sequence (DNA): TGCGCCAGCAGCTTGTGGCTCGGGAGGGCCGGGGAGCTGTTTTTT. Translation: CASSLWLGRAGELFF.

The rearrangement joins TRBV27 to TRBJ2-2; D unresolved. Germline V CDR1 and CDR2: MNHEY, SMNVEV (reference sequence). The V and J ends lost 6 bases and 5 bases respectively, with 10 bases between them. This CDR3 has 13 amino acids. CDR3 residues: CASRPFWTGELFF. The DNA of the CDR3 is TGTGCCAGCAGACCTTTTTGGACCGGGGAGCTGTTTTTT.

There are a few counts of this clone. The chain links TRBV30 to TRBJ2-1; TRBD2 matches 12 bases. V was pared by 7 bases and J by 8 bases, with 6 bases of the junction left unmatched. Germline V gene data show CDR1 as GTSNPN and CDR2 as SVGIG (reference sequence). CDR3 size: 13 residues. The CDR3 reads CALRGLAGYEQFF. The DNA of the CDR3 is TGTGCCTTACGAGGACTAGCGGGATATGAGCAGTTCTTC. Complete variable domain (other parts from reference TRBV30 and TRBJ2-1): SQTIHQWPATLVQPVGSPLSLECTVEGTSNPNLYWYRQAAGRGLQLLFYSVGIGQISSEVPQNLSASRPQDRQFILSSKKLLLSDSGFYLCALRGLAGYEQFFGPGTRLTVL.

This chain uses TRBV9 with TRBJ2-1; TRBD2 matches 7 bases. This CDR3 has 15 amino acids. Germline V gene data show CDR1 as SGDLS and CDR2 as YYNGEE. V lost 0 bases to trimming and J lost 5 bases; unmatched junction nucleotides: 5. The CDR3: CASSVGLADNNEQFF. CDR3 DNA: TGTGCCAGCAGCGTAGGACTAGCCGATAACAATGAGCAGTTCTTC.

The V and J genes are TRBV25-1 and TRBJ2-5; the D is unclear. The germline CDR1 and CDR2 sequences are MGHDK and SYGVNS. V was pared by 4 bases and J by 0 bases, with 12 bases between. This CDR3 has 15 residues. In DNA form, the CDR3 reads TGTGCCAGCAGTGGGATTTCCACGTACCAAGAGACCCAGTACTTC. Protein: CASSGISTYQETQYF.

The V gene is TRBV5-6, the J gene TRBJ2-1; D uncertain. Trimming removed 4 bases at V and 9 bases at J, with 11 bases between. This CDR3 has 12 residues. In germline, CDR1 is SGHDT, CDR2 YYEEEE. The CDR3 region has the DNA TGTGCCAGCAGCCCTCCCCGTGGTGAGCAGTTCTTC. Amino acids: CASSPPRGEQFF.

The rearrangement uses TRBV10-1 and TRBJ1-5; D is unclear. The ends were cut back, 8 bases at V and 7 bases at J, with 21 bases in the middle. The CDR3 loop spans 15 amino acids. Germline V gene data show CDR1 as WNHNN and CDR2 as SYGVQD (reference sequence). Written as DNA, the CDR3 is TGCGCCAGCGGTACAATCAGCAATAACAGCCAGCCCCAGCATTTT. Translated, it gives CASGTISNNSQPQHF.

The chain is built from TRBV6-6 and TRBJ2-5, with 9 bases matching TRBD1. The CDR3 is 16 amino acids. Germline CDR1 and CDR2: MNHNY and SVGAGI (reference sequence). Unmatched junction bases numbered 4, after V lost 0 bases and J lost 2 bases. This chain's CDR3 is CASSYSGQGTQETQYF. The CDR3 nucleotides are TGTGCCAGCAGTTACTCGGGACAGGGCACGCAAGAGACCCAGTACTTC.

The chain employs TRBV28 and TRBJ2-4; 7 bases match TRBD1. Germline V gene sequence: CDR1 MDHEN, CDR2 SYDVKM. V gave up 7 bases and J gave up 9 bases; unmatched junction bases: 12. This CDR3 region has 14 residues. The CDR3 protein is CASTSGTARGIQYF. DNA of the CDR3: TGTGCCAGCACCTCCGGGACAGCAAGGGGCATTCAGTACTTC.